This T cell receptor (beta chain) was captured by sequencing in a study of cytomegalovirus exposure and HLA in healthy donors. Study-level results: In an earlier analysis, most TCR beta V segments were productive about 90% or about 30% of the time. Accurate HLA-A and HLA-B prediction from TCR beta sequences was reported for most subjects.

Germline V gene sequence: CDR1 GTSNPN, CDR2 SVGIG (reference sequence). CDR3 length: 11 residues. Between the trimmed V and J ends, which lost 2 bases and 12 bases, there was a span of 13 bases. The primer mix had 60 Vbeta and 13 Jbeta primers. Profiled with immunoSEQ multiplex PCR; TCRdb holds only in-frame clones, not every one. The repertoire holds about 150,000 clones, with about 76% as singletons. All donors participated as healthy donors of bone marrow. On this clone: The target antigen is unknown.

The chain links TRBV30 to TRBJ1-1; the D is unclear. The receptor was derived from a woman aged 40 to 50 in good health and CMV-seronegative. Sequencing was done on a sample of PBMCs. CDR3 loop: CAWSMGVKSFF. CDR3 DNA: TGTGCCTGGAGTATGGGCGTGAAATCTTTCTTT. Full variable domain (outside the CDR3, taken from reference TRBV30 and TRBJ1-1): SQTIHQWPATLVQPVGSPLSLECTVEGTSNPNLYWYRQAAGRGLQLLFYSVGIGQISSEVPQNLSASRPQDRQFILSSKKLLLSDSGFYLCAWSMGVKSFFGQGTRLTVV.